This T cell receptor (beta chain) was identified in a study of cytomegalovirus exposure and HLA in healthy donors. Germline CDR1 and CDR2: SGHVS and FQNEAQ. The CDR3 totals 12 residues. Trimming removed 6 bases at V and 4 bases at J, with 6 bases between. Both 60 Vbeta primers and 13 Jbeta primers went into the PCR. The protocol was immunoSEQ multiplex PCR, while the TCRdb copy is restricted to in-frame clones and leaves out a portion. The table has fewer than 150,000 clones, roughly four fifths seen once. Study observations and caveats: Available immune exposure information was restricted to CMV serostatus only. An analysis that was carried out later associated 16,000 or so TCR beta sequences with HLA alleles at 0.05 false discovery rate. Donors were assumed by presence/absence analyses to have roughly uniform sequencing depth.

With respect to this clone: The target antigen is unknown.

While unrecorded immune exposures were likely, the donors were nominally healthy when sampled. The receptor was derived from a woman between 45 and 65 years old in good health and CMV-seropositive. The genes are TRBV7-8 and TRBJ1-4, with D unclear. The sequencing input was PBMCs. CDR3 DNA: TGTGCCAGCAGACAGTTTAATGAAAAACTGTTTTTT. This gives the protein CASRQFNEKLFF.